Reported below is one T cell receptor (beta chain). Profiled with immunoSEQ multiplex PCR; TCRdb holds only in-frame clones, not every one. The table lists 60,000 to 80,000 clones, around 80% of them singletons. The data are from a study of OX40 agonist ivuxolimab in advanced cancers. Germline CDR1 is SGHNT and CDR2 is YYREEE (reference sequence). The V gene end was trimmed by 0 bases and the J gene end by 0 bases; junction bases not matched to a gene: 2. The CDR3 totals 16 residues. This sample comprised CD4+ or CD8+ T cells sorted from blood, obtained in a trial of the OX40 agonist ivuxolimab. This receptor was taken from an adult with an advanced solid tumor such as melanoma, head and neck, liver or kidney cancer. The gene calls are TRBV5-4 and TRBJ2-1; 8 nucleotides align to TRBD2. The CDR3 DNA follows: TGTGCCAGCAGCTTGGCAAGCGGGAGCTCCTACAATGAGCAGTTCTTC. Protein: CASSLASGSSYNEQFF. Complete variable domain (other parts from reference TRBV5-4 and TRBJ2-1): ETGVTQSPTHLIKTRGQQVTLRCSSQSGHNTVSWYQQALGQGPQFIFQYYREEENGRGNFPPRFSGLQFPNYSSELNVNALELDDSALYLCASSLASGSSYNEQFFGPGTRLTVL.